The clone carrying this T cell receptor beta chain has a handful of counts. Its antigen is undetermined. The source of the sample is a study of cytomegalovirus exposure and HLA in healthy donors. General study results and limits: Later, an analysis showed that TCR beta chains associated with HLA were more clonally expanded than others that were equally common.

This CDR3 is 16 amino acids long. V lost 6 bases, J lost 4 bases, and 19 bases lay in between. Looked up from germline, CDR1 is LNHDA and CDR2 is SQIVND (reference sequence). The PCR used 60 Vbeta and 13 Jbeta primers. The method was immunoSEQ multiplex PCR; TCRdb's version includes in-frame clones alone and lacks a portion of them. The sample has about 140,000 clones, around 80% seen once; the top ten hold 4.5% to 6%. The sequenced material came from PBMCs. This chain links TRBV19 with TRBJ1-3, with a weak D call TRBD1 (6 bases). This clonotype originated in a male donor in good health and CMV-seronegative. CDR3 DNA sequence: TGTGCCAGTAGAAACCTGAGGGGGACGAAGGGAAACACCATATATTTT. Translated: CASRNLRGTKGNTIYF.